The T cell receptor beta chain described here comes from a study of regulatory T cells in long-lasting Graves disease. Findings and caveats of the study: New patients shared around 920 public clonotypes, fewer than the 2,500 to 3,500 shared by persistent patients. Accuracy may have suffered from the small sample size.

Construction of TCR beta libraries relied on iRepertoire HTBI primers and on Arm-PCR targeting CDR3 regions. TCRdb independently ran MiXCR on the multiplex PCR reads; one entry per CDR3 protein. The data show approximately 480,000 distinct CDR3 sequences, 15% to 20% seen once. Unmatched junction bases numbered 5, after V lost 4 bases and J lost 3 bases. The CDR3 is made up of 14 amino acids. In germline, CDR1 is LGHDT, CDR2 YNNKEL (reference sequence). Described time point: newly diagnosed GD, antithyroid drugs for less than 3 months. There was RNA extracted from PBMCs, and the TCR library was made from it. Concerning this clonotype itself: Antigen: not known.

This same sample was also part of a study on T cells in Graves' hyperthyroidism and ophthalmopathy. That source notes: First-round RT-PCR of the TCR CDR3 relied on the HTBI primer set. Classification by a 13 V-J model distinguished ophthalmopathy from stable hyperthyroidism.

This clonotype was obtained from a man aged 35-49 years with Graves disease. The sequenced sample was peripheral blood mononuclear cells (PBMCs), obtained at new diagnosis, from a patient treated with antithyroid drugs. The J gene is TRBJ2-7, the V gene TRBV3-1; 8 bases line up with TRBD1. In DNA, the CDR3 is TGTGCCAGCAGCCCGTGGACAGGGCTCTACGAGCAGTACTTC. Protein: CASSPWTGLYEQYF.